This TCR beta chain is from a study of post-analysis software for immune sequencing data. Study outcomes and limitations: TRBV segments more frequent in patients than in controls numbered roughly 5 and included TRBV5-6, TRBV5-1 and TRBV20-1.

There are a few counts of this clonotype. Its antigen is unknown. Unique-molecular-identifier-tagged TCR beta cDNA libraries were used. A single record per CDR3 protein comes from TCRdb applying MiXCR to the PCR reads. Here the sample spans hundreds of thousands of distinct CDR3 sequences, 25% to 30% being singletons. The V gene lost 5 bases and the J gene lost 8 bases, with 10 bases spanning the gap. This CDR3 spans 12 amino acids. The V gene is TRBV12-3 or TRBV12-4, the J gene TRBJ2-1; D ambiguous. The sample comprised blood. This sequence was found in a girl aged 5-17 years with multiple sclerosis. The CDR3 sequence is CASSVKLHEQFF. In DNA, the CDR3 is TGTGCCAGCAGTGTGAAGTTGCATGAGCAGTTCTTC.